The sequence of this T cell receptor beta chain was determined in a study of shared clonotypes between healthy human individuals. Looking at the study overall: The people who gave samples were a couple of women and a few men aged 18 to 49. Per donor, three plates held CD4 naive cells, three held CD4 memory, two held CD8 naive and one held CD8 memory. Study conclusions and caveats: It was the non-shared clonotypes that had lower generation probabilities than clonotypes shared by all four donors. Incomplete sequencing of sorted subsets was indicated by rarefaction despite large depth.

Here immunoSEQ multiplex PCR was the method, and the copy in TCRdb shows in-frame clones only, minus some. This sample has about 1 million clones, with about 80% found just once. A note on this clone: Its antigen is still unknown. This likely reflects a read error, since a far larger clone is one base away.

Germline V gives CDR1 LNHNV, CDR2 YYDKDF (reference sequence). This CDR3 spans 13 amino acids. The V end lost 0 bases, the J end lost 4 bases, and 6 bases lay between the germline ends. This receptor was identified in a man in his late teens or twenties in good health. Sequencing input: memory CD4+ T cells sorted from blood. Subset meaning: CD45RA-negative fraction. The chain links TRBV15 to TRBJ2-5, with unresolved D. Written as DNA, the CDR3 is TGTGCCACCAGCAGAGATCAGCGAGAGACCCAGTACTTC. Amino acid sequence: CATSRDQRETQYF.